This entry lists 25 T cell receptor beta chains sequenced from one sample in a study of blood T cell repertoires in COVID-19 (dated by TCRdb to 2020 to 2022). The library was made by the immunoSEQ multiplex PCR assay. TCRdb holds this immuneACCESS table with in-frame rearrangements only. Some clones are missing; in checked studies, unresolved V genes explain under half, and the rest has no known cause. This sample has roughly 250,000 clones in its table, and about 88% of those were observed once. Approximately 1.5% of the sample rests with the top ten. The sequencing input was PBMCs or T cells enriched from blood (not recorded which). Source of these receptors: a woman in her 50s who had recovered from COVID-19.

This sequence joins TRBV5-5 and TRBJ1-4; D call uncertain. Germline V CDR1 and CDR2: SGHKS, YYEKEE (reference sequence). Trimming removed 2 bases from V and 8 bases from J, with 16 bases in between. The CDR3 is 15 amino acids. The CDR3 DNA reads TGTGCCAGCAGCTTTGGCGGGGATCATGGCGAAAAACTGTTTTTT. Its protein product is CASSFGGDHGEKLFF.

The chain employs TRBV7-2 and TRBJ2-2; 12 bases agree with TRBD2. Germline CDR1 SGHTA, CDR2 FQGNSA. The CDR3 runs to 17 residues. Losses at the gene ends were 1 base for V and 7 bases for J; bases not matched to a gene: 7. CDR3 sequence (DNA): TGTGCCAGCAGCTTAGGGCCTAGCGGGAGGGCCGGCGGGGAGCTGTTTTTT. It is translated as CASSLGPSGRAGGELFF.

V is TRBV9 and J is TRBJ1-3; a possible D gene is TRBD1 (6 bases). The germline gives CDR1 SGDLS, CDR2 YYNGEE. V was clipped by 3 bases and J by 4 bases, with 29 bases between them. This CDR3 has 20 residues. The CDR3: CASSDLPDDRDTTEGNTIYF. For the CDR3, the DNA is TGTGCCAGCAGCGATTTACCAGATGACCGGGACACCACGGAGGGAAACACCATATATTTT.

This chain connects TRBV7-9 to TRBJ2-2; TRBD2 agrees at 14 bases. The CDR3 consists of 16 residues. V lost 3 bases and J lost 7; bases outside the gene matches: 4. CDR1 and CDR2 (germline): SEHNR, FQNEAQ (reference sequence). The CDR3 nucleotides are TGTGCCAGCAGCTTTCGACTAGCGGGAGGGGTCGGGGAGCTGTTTTTT. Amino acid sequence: CASSFRLAGGVGELFF.

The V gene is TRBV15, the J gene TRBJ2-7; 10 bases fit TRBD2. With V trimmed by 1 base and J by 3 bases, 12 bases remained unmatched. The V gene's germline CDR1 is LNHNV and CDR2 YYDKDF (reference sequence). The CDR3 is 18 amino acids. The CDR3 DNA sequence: TGTGCCACCAGCAGAGGGCGGTCTTCTAGCGGGAGAAACTACGAGCAGTACTTC. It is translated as CATSRGRSSSGRNYEQYF.

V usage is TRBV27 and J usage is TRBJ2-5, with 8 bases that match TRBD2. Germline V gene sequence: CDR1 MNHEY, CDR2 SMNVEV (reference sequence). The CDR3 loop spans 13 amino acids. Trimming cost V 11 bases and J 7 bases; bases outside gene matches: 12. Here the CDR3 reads CAHRGGGLGTQYF. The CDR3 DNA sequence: TGTGCCCACCGCGGCGGGGGACTAGGGACCCAGTACTTC.

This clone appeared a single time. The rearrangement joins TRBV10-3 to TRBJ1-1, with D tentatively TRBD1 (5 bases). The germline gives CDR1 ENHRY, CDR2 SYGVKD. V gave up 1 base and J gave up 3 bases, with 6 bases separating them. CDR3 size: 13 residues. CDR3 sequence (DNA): TGTGCCATCAGTGAGTTAGGGGACACTGAAGCTTTCTTT. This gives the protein CAISELGDTEAFF.

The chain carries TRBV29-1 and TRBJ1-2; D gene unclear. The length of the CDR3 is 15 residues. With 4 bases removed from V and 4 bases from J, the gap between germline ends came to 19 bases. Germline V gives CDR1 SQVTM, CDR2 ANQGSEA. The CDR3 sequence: CSVAPSWEVGYGYTF. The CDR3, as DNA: TGCAGCGTTGCACCCTCCTGGGAGGTCGGCTATGGCTACACCTTC.

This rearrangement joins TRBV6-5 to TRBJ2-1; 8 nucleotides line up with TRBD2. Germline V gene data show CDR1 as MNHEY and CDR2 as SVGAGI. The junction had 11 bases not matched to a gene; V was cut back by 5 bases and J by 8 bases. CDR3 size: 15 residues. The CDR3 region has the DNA TGTGCCAGCAGTCCCGGGACTAGGGGAAAGGATGAGCAGTTCTTC. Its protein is CASSPGTRGKDEQFF.

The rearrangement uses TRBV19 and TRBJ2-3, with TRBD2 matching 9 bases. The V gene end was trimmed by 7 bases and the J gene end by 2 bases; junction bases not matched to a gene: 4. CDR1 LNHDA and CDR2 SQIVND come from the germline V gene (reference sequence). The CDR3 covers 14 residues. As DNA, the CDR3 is TGTGCCAGTACTGGCGGGAGGGACACAGATACGCAGTATTTT. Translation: CASTGGRDTDTQYF.

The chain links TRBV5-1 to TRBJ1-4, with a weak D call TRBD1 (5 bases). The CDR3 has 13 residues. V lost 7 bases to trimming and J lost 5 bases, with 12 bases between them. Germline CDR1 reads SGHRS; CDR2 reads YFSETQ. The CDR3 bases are TGCGCCAGCTCCCGGGGGTTCAATGAAAAACTGTTTTTT. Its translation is CASSRGFNEKLFF. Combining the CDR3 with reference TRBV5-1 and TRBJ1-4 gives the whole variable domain KAGVTQTPRYLIKTRGQQVTLSCSPISGHRSVSWYQQTPGQGLQFLFEYFSETQRNKGNFPGRFSGRQFSNSRSEMNVSTLELGDSALYLCASSRGFNEKLFFGSGTQLSVL.

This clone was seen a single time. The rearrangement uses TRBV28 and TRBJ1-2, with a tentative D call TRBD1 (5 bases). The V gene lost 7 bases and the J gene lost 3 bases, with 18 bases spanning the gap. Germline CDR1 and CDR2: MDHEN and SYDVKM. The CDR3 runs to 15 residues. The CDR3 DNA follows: TGTGCCAGCACCCTCACGGCAGGGTGGGACTATGGCTACACCTTC. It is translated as CASTLTAGWDYGYTF.

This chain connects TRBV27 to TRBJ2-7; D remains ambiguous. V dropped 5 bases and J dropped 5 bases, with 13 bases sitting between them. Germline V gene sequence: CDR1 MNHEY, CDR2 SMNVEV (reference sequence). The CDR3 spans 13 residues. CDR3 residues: CASSLDLDHEQYF. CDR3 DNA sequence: TGTGCCAGCAGTCTAGACCTAGACCACGAGCAGTACTTC.

The CDR3 protein is CASSIQGGRDNVYEQYF. CDR3 DNA: TGTGCCAGTAGTATCCAAGGGGGTCGGGACAACGTCTACGAGCAGTACTTC. J is TRBJ2-7 and V is TRBV19, with D perhaps matching TRBD1 (6 bases). The CDR3 length is 17 residues. From germline, CDR1 is LNHDA and CDR2 SQIVND (reference sequence). Trimming cost V 3 bases and J 3 bases, with 21 bases left between them. The full variable domain, rest sourced from reference TRBV19 and TRBJ2-7, is DGGITQSPKYLFRKEGQNVTLSCEQNLNHDAMYWYRQDPGQGLRLIYYSQIVNDFQKGDIAEGYSVSREKKESFPLTVTSAQKNPTAFYLCASSIQGGRDNVYEQYFGPGTRLTVT.

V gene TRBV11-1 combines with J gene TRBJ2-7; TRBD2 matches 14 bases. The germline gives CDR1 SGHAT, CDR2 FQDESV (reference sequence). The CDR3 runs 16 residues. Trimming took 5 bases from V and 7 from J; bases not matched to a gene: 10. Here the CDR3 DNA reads TGTGCCAGCAGCCGGGGACTAGCGGGAGTCAGGGGAGAGCAGTACTTC. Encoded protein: CASSRGLAGVRGEQYF.

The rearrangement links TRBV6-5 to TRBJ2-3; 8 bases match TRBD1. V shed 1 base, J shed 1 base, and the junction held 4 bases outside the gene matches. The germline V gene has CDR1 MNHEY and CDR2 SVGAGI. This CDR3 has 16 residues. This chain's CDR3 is CASSYLGQGGTDTQYF. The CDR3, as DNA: TGTGCCAGCAGTTACTTAGGACAGGGAGGCACAGATACGCAGTATTTT.

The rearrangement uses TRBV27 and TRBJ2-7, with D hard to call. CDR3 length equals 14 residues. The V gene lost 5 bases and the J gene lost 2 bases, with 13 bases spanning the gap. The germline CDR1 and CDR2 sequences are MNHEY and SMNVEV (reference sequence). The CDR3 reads CASSAPWAPYEQYF. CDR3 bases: TGTGCCAGCAGTGCACCCTGGGCCCCCTACGAGCAGTACTTC.

DNA for the CDR3: TGTGCCAGCAGTTATCCTACTAGCGGGAAAAGCTACGAGCAGTACTTC. It translates to CASSYPTSGKSYEQYF. This chain links TRBV6-2 or TRBV6-3 with TRBJ2-7, with TRBD2 matching over 10 bases. The CDR3 totals 16 residues. The J segment lost 3 bases and the V segment lost 3 bases, leaving 8 bases of the junction unmatched. Germline CDR1 MNHEY, CDR2 SVGEGT.

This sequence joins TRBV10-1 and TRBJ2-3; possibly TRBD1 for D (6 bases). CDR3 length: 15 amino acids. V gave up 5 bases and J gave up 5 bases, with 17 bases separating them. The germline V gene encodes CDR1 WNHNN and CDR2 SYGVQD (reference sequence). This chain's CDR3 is CASSRSRTVGDTQYF. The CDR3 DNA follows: TGCGCCAGCAGTCGGTCCCGGACAGTTGGAGATACGCAGTATTTT.

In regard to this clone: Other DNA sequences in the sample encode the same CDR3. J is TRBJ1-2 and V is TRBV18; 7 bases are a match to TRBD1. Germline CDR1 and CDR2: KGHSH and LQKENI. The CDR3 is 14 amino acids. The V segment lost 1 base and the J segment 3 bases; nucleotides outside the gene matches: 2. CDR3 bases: TGTGCCAGCTCACCACAAACAGGGGACTATGGCTACACCTTC. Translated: CASSPQTGDYGYTF.

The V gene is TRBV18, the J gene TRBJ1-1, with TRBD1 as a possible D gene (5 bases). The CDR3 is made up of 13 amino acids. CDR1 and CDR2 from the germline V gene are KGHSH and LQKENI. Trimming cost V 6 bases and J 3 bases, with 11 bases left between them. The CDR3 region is CASSPAGYTEAFF. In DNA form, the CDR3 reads TGTGCCAGCTCGCCGGCAGGGTACACTGAAGCTTTCTTT.

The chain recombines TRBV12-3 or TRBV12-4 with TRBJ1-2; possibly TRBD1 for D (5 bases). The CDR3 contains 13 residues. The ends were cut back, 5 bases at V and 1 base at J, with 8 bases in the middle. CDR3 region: CASSPQVNYGYTF. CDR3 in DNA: TGTGCCAGCAGTCCACAGGTTAACTATGGCTACACCTTC.

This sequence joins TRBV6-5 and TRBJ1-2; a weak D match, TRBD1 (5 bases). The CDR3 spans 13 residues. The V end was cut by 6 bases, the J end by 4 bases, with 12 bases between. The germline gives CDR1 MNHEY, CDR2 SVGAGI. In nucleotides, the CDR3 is TGTGCCAGCAGACTTGACAGTGGCTATGGCTACACCTTC. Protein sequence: CASRLDSGYGYTF.

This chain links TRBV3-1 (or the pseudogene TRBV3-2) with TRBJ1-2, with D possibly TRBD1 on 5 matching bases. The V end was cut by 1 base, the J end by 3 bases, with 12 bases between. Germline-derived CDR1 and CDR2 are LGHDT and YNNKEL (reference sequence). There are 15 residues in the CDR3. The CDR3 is CASSQGSQGDYGYTF. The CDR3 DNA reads TGTGCCAGCAGCCAAGGGAGCCAGGGTGACTATGGCTACACCTTC.

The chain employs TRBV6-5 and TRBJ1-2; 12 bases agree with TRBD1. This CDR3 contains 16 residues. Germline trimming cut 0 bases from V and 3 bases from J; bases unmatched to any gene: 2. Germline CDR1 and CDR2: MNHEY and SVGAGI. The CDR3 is CASSYSGTGGDYGYTF. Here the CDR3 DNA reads TGTGCCAGCAGTTACTCGGGGACAGGGGGCGACTATGGCTACACCTTC.